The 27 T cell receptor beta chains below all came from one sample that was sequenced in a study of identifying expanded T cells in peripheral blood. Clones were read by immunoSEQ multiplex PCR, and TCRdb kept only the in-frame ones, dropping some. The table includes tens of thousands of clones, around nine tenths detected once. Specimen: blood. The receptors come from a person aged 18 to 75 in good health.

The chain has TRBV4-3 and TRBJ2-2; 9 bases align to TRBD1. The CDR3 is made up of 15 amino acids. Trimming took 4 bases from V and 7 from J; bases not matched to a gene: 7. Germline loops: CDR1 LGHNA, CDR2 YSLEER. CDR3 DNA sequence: TGCGCCAGCAGCCCCCGGGACAGGGATATCGGGGAGCTGTTTTTT. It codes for CASSPRDRDIGELFF.

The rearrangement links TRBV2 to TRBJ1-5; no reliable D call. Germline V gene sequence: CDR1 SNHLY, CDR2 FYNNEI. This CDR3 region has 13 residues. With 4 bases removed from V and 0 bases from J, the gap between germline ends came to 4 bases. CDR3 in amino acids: CASSADSNQPQHF. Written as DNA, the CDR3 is TGTGCCAGCAGTGCGGATAGCAATCAGCCCCAGCATTTT.

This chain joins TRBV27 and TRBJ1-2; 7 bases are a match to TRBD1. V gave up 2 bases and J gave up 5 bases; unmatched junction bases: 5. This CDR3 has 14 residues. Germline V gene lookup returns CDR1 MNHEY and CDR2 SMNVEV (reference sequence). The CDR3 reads CASSLAGTDYGYTF. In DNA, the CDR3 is TGTGCCAGCAGTTTAGCCGGGACAGATTATGGCTACACCTTC.

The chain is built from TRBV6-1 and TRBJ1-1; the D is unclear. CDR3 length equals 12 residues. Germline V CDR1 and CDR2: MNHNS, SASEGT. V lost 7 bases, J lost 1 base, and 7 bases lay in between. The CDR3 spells CASKRENTEAFF. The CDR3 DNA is TGTGCCAGCAAGAGGGAGAACACTGAAGCTTTCTTT.

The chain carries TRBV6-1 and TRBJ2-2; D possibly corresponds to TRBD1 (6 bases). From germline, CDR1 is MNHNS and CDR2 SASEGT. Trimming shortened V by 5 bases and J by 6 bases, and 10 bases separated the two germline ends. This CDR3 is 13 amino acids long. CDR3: CASSTGKAGELFF. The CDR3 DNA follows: TGTGCCAGCAGTACAGGGAAGGCCGGGGAGCTGTTTTTT.

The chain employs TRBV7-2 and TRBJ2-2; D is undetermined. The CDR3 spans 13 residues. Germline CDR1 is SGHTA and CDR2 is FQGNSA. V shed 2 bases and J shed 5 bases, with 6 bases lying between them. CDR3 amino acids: CASSLWQTGELFF. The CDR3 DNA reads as TGTGCCAGCAGCTTATGGCAGACCGGGGAGCTGTTTTTT.

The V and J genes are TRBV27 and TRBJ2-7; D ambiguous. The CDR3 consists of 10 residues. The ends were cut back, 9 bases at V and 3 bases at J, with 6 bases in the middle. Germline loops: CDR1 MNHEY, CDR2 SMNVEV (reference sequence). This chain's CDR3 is CARNYYEQYF. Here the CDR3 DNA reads TGTGCCAGGAATTACTACGAGCAGTACTTC.

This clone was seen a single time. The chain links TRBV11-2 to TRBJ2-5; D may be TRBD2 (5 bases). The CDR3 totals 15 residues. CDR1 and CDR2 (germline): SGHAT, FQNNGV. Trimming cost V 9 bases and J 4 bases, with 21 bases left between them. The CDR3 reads CASQMPGVPSETQYF. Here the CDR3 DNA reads TGTGCCAGTCAGATGCCCGGGGTGCCCTCAGAGACCCAGTACTTC.

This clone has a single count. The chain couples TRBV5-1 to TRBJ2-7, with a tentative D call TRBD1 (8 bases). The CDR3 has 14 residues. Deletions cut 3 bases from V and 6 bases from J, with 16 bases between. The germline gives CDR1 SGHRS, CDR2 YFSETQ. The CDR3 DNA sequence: TGCGCCAGCAGCTACACAGGGGGGGCGGGCGAGCAGTACTTC. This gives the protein CASSYTGGAGEQYF.

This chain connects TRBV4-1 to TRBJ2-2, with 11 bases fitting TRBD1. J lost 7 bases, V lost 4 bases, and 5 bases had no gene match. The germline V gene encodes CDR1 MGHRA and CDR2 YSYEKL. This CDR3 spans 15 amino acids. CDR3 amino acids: CASSPGQGAYGELFF. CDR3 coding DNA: TGCGCCAGCAGCCCTGGACAGGGGGCGTACGGGGAGCTGTTTTTT.

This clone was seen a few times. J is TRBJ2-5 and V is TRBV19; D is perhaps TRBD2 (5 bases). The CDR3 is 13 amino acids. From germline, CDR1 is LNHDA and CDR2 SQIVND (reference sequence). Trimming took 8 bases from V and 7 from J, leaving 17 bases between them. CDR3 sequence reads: CASSTPPSGTQYF. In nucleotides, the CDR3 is TGTGCCAGTTCCACCCCCCCGAGCGGGACCCAGTACTTC.

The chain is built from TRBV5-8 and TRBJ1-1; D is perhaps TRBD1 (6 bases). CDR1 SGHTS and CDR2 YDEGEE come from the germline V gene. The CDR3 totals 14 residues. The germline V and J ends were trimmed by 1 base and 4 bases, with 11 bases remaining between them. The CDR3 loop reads CASSLRGLTTEAFF. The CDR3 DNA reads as TGTGCCAGCAGCTTGCGGGGGCTGACCACTGAAGCTTTCTTT. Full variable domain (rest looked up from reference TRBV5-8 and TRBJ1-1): EAGVTQSPTHLIKTRGQQATLRCSPISGHTSVYWYQQALGLGLQFLLWYDEGEERNRGNFPPRFSGRQFPNYSSELNVNALELEDSALYLCASSLRGLTTEAFFGQGTRLTVV.

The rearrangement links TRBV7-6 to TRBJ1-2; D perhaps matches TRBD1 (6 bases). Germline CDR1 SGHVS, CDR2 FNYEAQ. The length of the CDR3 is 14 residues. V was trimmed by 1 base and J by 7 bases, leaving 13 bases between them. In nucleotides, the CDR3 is TGTGCCAGCAGCTTAGACTACAGGGTTTTTGGCTACACCTTC. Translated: CASSLDYRVFGYTF.

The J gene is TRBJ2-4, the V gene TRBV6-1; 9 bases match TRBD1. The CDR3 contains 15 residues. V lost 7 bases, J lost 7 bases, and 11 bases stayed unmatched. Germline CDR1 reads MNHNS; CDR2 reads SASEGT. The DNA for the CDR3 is TGTGCCAGCATTCCCGGACAGGGGAGGTTGAACATTCAGTACTTC. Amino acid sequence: CASIPGQGRLNIQYF.

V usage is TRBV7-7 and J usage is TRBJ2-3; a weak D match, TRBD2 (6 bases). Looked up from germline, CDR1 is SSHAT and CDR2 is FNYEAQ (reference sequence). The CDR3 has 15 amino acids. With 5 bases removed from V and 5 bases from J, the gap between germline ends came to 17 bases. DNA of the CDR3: TGTGCCAGCAGCCCCGCGGGAATAGATGGAGATACGCAGTATTTT. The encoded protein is CASSPAGIDGDTQYF.

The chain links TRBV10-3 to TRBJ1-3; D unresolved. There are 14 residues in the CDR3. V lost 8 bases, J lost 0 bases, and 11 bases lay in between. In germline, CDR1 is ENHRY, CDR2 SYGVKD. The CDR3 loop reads CAIGEASSGNTIYF. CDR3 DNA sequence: TGTGCCATCGGGGAGGCCAGCTCTGGAAACACCATATATTTT.

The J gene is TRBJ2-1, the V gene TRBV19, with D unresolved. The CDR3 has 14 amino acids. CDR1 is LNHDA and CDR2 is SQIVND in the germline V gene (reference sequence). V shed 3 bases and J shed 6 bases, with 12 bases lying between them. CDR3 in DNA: TGTGCCAGTAGTATCTCTGCCGGGCTCAATGAGCAGTTCTTC. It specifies CASSISAGLNEQFF.

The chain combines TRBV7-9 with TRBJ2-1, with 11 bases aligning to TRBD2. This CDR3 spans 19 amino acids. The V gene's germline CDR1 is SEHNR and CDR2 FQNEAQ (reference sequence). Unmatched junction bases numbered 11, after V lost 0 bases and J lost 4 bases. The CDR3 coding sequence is TGTGCCAGCAGCTTAGCTCGGGGTAGCGGGAGGGCCGGGTACAATGAGCAGTTCTTC. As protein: CASSLARGSGRAGYNEQFF.

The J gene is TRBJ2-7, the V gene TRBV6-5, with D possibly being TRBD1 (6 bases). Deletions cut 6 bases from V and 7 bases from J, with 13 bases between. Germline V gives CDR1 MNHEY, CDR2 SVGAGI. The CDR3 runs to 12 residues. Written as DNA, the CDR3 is TGTGCCAGCAGCCTACAGGGCGGAGAGCAGTACTTC. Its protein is CASSLQGGEQYF.

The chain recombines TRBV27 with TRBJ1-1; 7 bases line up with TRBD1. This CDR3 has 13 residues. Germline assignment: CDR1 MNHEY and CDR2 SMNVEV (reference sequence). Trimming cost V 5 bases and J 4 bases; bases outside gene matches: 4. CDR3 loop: CASSRNRGTEAFF. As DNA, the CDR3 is TGTGCCAGCAGTCGAAACAGGGGCACTGAAGCTTTCTTT.

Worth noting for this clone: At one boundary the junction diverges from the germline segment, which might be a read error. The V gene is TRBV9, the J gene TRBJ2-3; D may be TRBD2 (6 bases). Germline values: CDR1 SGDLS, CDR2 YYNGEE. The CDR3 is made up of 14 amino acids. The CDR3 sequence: CASSVEGSIDTQYF. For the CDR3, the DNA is TGTGCCAGCAGCGTGGAGGGGAGCATAGATACGCAGTATTTT.

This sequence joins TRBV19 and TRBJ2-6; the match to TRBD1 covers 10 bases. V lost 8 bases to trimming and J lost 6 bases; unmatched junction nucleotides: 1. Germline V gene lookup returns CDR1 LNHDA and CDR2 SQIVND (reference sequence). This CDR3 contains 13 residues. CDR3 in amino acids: CASRQGAANVLTF. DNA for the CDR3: TGTGCCAGTCGACAGGGGGCGGCCAACGTCCTGACTTTC.

The CDR3 spells CASSENRVGNEQFF. In DNA form, the CDR3 reads TGCGCCAGCAGTGAGAACAGGGTGGGCAATGAGCAGTTCTTC. The chain carries TRBV10-1 and TRBJ2-1, with D possibly being TRBD1 (6 bases). CDR1 and CDR2 from the germline V gene are WNHNN and SYGVQD (reference sequence). There are 14 residues in the CDR3. Trimming left V 2 bases short and J 6 bases short, with 11 bases between.

CDR3 sequence reads: CASSQDLGLYGYTF. The CDR3 DNA reads as TGCGCCAGCAGCCAAGATTTGGGATTATATGGCTACACCTTC. The rearrangement joins TRBV4-3 to TRBJ1-2; no clear D. This CDR3 is built from 14 residues. Looked up from germline, CDR1 is LGHNA and CDR2 is YSLEER. Trimming removed 0 bases from V and 5 bases from J, with 10 bases in between.

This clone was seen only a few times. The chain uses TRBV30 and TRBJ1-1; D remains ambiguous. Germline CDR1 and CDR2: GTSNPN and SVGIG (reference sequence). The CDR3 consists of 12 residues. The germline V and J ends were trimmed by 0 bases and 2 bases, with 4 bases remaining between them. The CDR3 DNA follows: TGTGCCTGGAGTGTACGAAACACTGAAGCTTTCTTT. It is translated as CAWSVRNTEAFF.

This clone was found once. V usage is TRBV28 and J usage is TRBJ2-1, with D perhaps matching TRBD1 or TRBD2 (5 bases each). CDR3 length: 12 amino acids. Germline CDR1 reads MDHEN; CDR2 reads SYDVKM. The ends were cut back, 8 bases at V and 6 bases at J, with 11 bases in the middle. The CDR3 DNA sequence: TGTGCCAGCGGACGGGGCGTCAATGAGCAGTTCTTC. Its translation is CASGRGVNEQFF.

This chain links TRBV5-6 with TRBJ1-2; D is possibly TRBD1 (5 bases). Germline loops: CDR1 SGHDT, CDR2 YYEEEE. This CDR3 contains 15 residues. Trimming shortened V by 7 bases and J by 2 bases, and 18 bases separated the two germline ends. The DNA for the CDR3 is TGTGCCAGCCAAAACAACCCTGGGACCAACTATGGCTACACCTTC. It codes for CASQNNPGTNYGYTF.